This record covers a single T cell receptor (beta chain). There is no known antigen for this receptor. Base quality data are lacking; no much larger clone is found one base away. In the ophthalmopathy patients, disease was moderately to severely active, with a Clinical Activity Score of 3 or more, a NOSPECS grade of 4 or more, and a duration of less than 3 months. Exclusion was applied to patients with uncontrolled infections, other autoimmune diseases, pregnancy or lactation. Clinical symptoms, serum thyroxine and TRAb, thyroid ultrasound, and orbital computed tomography formed the basis for the diagnoses. PBMCs were separated from approximately 9.9 ml of fresh peripheral blood using Ficoll-Paque density gradient centrifugation. Trizol reagent was used to extract total RNA, and RNA quality was then checked on an Agilent 2100 Bioanalyzer. CDR1 MNHEY and CDR2 SVGAGI are derived from the germline V gene. The CDR3 contains 15 residues, cysteine and phenylalanine counted. The retained sequence is limited to the CDR3, 45 bases, with the frame set at the first base. The trim is 6 bases for V and 4 bases for J, with a gap of 17 bases between the germline ends.

TCR beta CDR3 regions were amplified from RNA transcripts. The first round of RT-PCR for the TCR CDR3 was performed with the HTBI primer set and the Qiagen OneStep RT-PCR kit. The libraries were constructed in a second round of multiplex PCR and then size-selected and purified. The libraries were sequenced on an Illumina HiSeq2000 using paired-end 100 bp reads. As for how the authors treated the data: Raw data were processed with SOAPnuke, discarding reads with adapters, uncalled bases, mean Phred below 15, or no exact constant-primer or identifier match. High-quality paired reads were merged using COPE v1.2.5, and each unique nucleotide sequence was defined as a clonotype. Clonotypes were aligned to IMGT TRBV, TRBD and TRBJ reference segments using MiTCR v1.1. The analysis included only V-J combinations with a frequency above 0.0001, which together covered more than 99% of the repertoires. A TCS score was defined as the ratio between F50 (clonal expansion) and ExV (chaos), using BLOSUM62-based TCRdist between CDR3 peptides within each V-J. Welch's t-statistics and random forest reduced several hundred V-J features to roughly 13, which were used in a naive Bayes classifier (R e1071). The public reads were reprocessed in TCRdb via fastp at Q25 and MiXCR, keeping in-frame beta chains. Identical CDR3 proteins give one entry, which carries the most common genes and DNA. V and J calls and clone size were set by TCRdb, not the authors. A total of a few hundred thousand distinct CDR3 sequences appear in this sample, about 16% of them only once. About 3.5% of the sample belongs to the ten largest clones.

These data originate in a study of T cells in Graves' hyperthyroidism and ophthalmopathy (dated by TCRdb to between 2018 and 2021). For context, the study as a whole: Peripheral blood was collected at initial diagnosis, before any treatment. After sampling, hyperthyroidism patients received methimazole starting at 30 mg daily, and ophthalmopathy patients received high-dose intravenous methylprednisolone. The 80 to 100 discovery patients were randomly divided into training and test sets at a 7:3 ratio. An independent validation cohort of about 20 hyperthyroidism patients and more than 15 patients who later progressed to ophthalmopathy tested prospective prediction of ophthalmopathy. A discovery cohort of roughly 100 patients, 43 with Graves' ophthalmopathy and about 58 with stable Graves' hyperthyroidism, was used to find distinguishing TCR V-J signatures. The paper reports TCR Vbeta CDR3 sequencing of more than 120 peripheral blood samples: approximately 43 ophthalmopathy, around 80 hyperthyroidism and approximately 17 progressor patients. Thyroid tissue and blood T-cell repertoires from six Graves' hyperthyroidism patients were also compared in the study.

Overall study results and their limits: Most expanded thyroid clonotypes (frequency above 0.001) were also found in blood, which suggests that blood repertoires may mirror thyroid immune responses. During validation, the model predicted progression to ophthalmopathy a median of roughly six months ahead of onset, with just under 71% sensitivity and more than 72% specificity. In cross-validation, a model built on a 13 V-J signature told ophthalmopathy apart from stable hyperthyroidism with 87.88% sensitivity and 81% to 82% specificity, and in testing the same model reached 80%/75%. No statistical method was used to fix the sample size in advance, and group allocation was not hidden from the investigators.

This TCR was recovered from a woman in her forties with Graves' ophthalmopathy. The V and J segments used are TRBV6-5 and TRBJ2-3; a tentative D match to TRBD2 spans 6 bases. The source material was blood. CDR3 protein: CASRLVQGEADTQYF. The nucleotide sequence is given as TGTGCCAGCAGACTCGTACAAGGGGAGGCAGATACGCAGTATTTT.